Listed here are 20 T cell receptor beta chains from one sample, sequenced in a study of blood T cell repertoires in COVID-19. Method: immunoSEQ multiplex PCR; TCRdb's copy keeps in-frame clones and lacks some. The sample carries a few hundred thousand clones, 84% recorded once. The sample consisted of PBMCs or T cells enriched from blood (not recorded which). These receptors came from a man aged 45-65 years who had recovered from COVID-19.

The chain recombines TRBV5-5 with TRBJ2-7; TRBD1 matches at 9 bases. Losses at the gene ends were 4 bases for V and 4 bases for J; bases not matched to a gene: 12. Germline CDR1 and CDR2: SGHKS and YYEKEE (reference sequence). This CDR3 comprises 16 residues. CDR3 region: CASSPDPGQGKYEQYF. The DNA for the CDR3 is TGTGCCAGCAGCCCGGACCCGGGACAGGGAAAGTACGAGCAGTACTTC.

The V and J genes are TRBV11-3 and TRBJ1-4, with 10 bases matching TRBD1. With V trimmed by 0 bases and J by 2 bases, 24 bases remained unmatched. CDR1 and CDR2 from the germline V gene are SGHNT and YENEEA. The CDR3 is made up of 24 amino acids. The CDR3 DNA follows: TGTGCCAGCAGCTTAGACCGCTTTATTCAATCCGGGACAGGGGCCAATGGGACTAATGAAAAACTGTTTTTT. This gives the protein CASSLDRFIQSGTGANGTNEKLFF.

The gene calls are TRBV20-1 and TRBJ1-2; D is ambiguous. The length of the CDR3 is 11 residues. Trimming pared 6 bases from V and 5 bases from J, leaving 10 bases between. Germline CDR1 reads DFQATT; CDR2 reads SNEGSKA (reference sequence). The chain's CDR3 is CSARTGYGYTF. CDR3 nucleotides: TGCAGTGCCCGGACGGGGTATGGCTACACCTTC.

The rearrangement links TRBV11-3 to TRBJ2-7, with TRBD1 identical over 8 bases. The V and J ends lost 5 bases and 0 bases, in that order; junction bases with no gene match: 6. Germline V CDR1 and CDR2: SGHNT, YENEEA. The CDR3 length is 15 residues. The CDR3 reads CASSKGQESSYEQYF. CDR3 nucleotide sequence: TGTGCCAGCAGCAAGGGACAGGAGAGCTCCTACGAGCAGTACTTC. The full variable domain, completed using reference TRBV11-3 and TRBJ2-7, is EAGVVQSPRYKIIEKKQPVAFWCNPISGHNTLYWYLQNLGQGPELLIRYENEEAVDDSQLPKDRFSAERLKGVDSTLKIQPAELGDSAVYLCASSKGQESSYEQYFGPGTRLTVT.

This sequence joins TRBV18 and TRBJ2-3; the match to TRBD2 covers 7 bases. V was clipped by 6 bases and J by 4 bases; unmatched bases: 7. Germline lookup yields CDR1 KGHSH and CDR2 LQKENI. CDR3 length equals 14 residues. The CDR3 nucleotides are TGTGCCAGCTCTCCTCTAGCGGTGGCAGATACGCAGTATTTT. Translating gives CASSPLAVADTQYF.

V and J are TRBV2 and TRBJ1-2; 8 nucleotides line up with TRBD1. The germline gives CDR1 SNHLY, CDR2 FYNNEI. Trimming took 0 bases from V and 1 from J; bases not matched to a gene: 7. The CDR3 is 17 residues long. The chain's CDR3 is CASSEAGTGVLNYGYTF. CDR3 nucleotides: TGTGCCAGCAGTGAAGCGGGGACAGGAGTTCTTAACTATGGCTACACCTTC.

This chain connects TRBV5-5 to TRBJ1-1, with TRBD1 as a possible D gene (6 bases). Trimming took 0 bases from V and 7 from J, leaving 13 bases between them. There are 14 residues in the CDR3. CDR1 and CDR2 (germline): SGHKS, YYEKEE (reference sequence). In nucleotides, the CDR3 is TGTGCCAGCAGCTTGGGAACAGGGCCTAATGAAGCTTTCTTT. Encoded protein: CASSLGTGPNEAFF.

Written as DNA, the CDR3 is TGTGCCAGCCGATCCCCTGGCCCCTACGAGCAGTACTTC. Protein sequence: CASRSPGPYEQYF. The rearrangement joins TRBV28 to TRBJ2-7; D not resolved. CDR1 is MDHEN and CDR2 is SYDVKM in the germline V gene. Trimming took 8 bases from V and 2 from J, leaving 13 bases between them. The CDR3 is made up of 13 amino acids.

This sequence joins TRBV27 and TRBJ2-1, with D unresolved. Trimming removed 0 bases at V and 0 bases at J, with 12 bases between. Germline lookup yields CDR1 MNHEY and CDR2 SMNVEV (reference sequence). This CDR3 has 17 residues. DNA for the CDR3: TGTGCCAGCAGTTTATCGTGGAGTCAAATCTCCTACAATGAGCAGTTCTTC. It translates to CASSLSWSQISYNEQFF.

The gene calls are TRBV5-5 and TRBJ1-2; D not resolved. This CDR3 has 15 residues. Trimming shortened V by 2 bases and J by 4 bases, and 15 bases separated the two germline ends. CDR1 SGHKS and CDR2 YYEKEE come from the germline V gene (reference sequence). CDR3 nucleotide sequence: TGTGCCAGCAGCTTACTTGAGACGACACCCTATGGCTACACCTTC. Amino acids: CASSLLETTPYGYTF.

This chain uses TRBV4-3 with TRBJ2-7; possibly TRBD2 for D (5 bases). This CDR3 has 17 residues. V was pared by 0 bases and J by 2 bases, with 17 bases between. Germline V gene sequence: CDR1 LGHNA, CDR2 YSLEER. CDR3 sequence (DNA): TGCGCCAGCAGCCAAGATTACGGGGAGTACCATGCCTACGAGCAGTACTTC. As protein: CASSQDYGEYHAYEQYF.

The chain employs TRBV19 and TRBJ1-5, with D unclear. V lost 7 bases to trimming and J lost 4 bases, with 8 bases between them. Germline values: CDR1 LNHDA, CDR2 SQIVND (reference sequence). This CDR3 has 12 amino acids. CDR3 amino acids: CASNLPNQPQHF. CDR3 DNA sequence: TGTGCCAGTAATCTACCAAATCAGCCCCAGCATTTT.

The genes are TRBV5-1 and TRBJ2-1; TRBD2 matches 7 bases. The J segment lost 9 bases and the V segment lost 4 bases, leaving 10 bases of the junction unmatched. Germline values: CDR1 SGHRS, CDR2 YFSETQ. The CDR3 runs 14 residues. The CDR3 DNA follows: TGCGCCAGCAGCCCTGGACTAGAAATTAGTGAGCAGTTCTTC. This sequence encodes CASSPGLEISEQFF.

The chain couples TRBV11-2 to TRBJ2-7, with D possibly matching TRBD1 (5 bases). Trimming stripped 0 bases from V and 4 bases from J, with 13 bases between. Germline V gene lookup returns CDR1 SGHAT and CDR2 FQNNGV. This CDR3 is built from 15 residues. This CDR3 reads CASSLEVSRAYEQYF. CDR3 DNA sequence: TGTGCCAGCAGCTTAGAGGTCAGCAGGGCTTACGAGCAGTACTTC.

V gene TRBV18 combines with J gene TRBJ2-7, with 10 positions matching TRBD1. There are 15 residues in the CDR3. Germline assignment: CDR1 KGHSH and CDR2 LQKENI. Germline trimming cut 3 bases from V and 5 bases from J; bases unmatched to any gene: 7. As DNA, the CDR3 is TGTGCCAGCTCACCGAGGACAGGGGGAGGTAACGAGCAGTACTTC. Translation: CASSPRTGGGNEQYF. Variable domain in full (rest from reference TRBV18 and TRBJ2-7): NAGVMQNPRHLVRRRGQEARLRCSPMKGHSHVYWYRQLPEEGLKFMVYLQKENIIDESGMPKERFSAEFPKEGPSILRIQQVVRGDSAAYFCASSPRTGGGNEQYFGPGTRLTVT.

This clone was seen just once. The CDR3 bases are TGTGCCAGCAGCCAAGGTCTCCGAGCCACAGATACGCAGTATTTT. This codes for CASSQGLRATDTQYF. The V call is TRBV3-1 (or the pseudogene TRBV3-2), the J call TRBJ2-3; D gene unclear. The CDR3 loop spans 15 amino acids. V was trimmed by 1 base and J by 2 bases, leaving 10 bases between them. Germline assignment: CDR1 LGHDT and CDR2 YNNKEL (reference sequence).

The chain has TRBV11-3 and TRBJ1-1; 8 bases match TRBD1. V was clipped by 2 bases and J by 7 bases; unmatched bases: 9. This CDR3 is built from 15 residues. The germline gives CDR1 SGHNT, CDR2 YENEEA. CDR3 DNA sequence: TGTGCCAGCAGCTTACCAAGACAGGGGATCGGTGAAGCTTTCTTT. This codes for CASSLPRQGIGEAFF.

J is TRBJ1-6 and V is TRBV3-1 (or the pseudogene TRBV3-2); a possible D gene is TRBD1 (5 bases). The CDR3 has 17 amino acids. The V end lost 3 bases, the J end lost 5 bases, and 17 bases lay between the germline ends. In germline, CDR1 is LGHDT, CDR2 YNNKEL (reference sequence). The CDR3 reads CASSQGLGGRNNSPLHF. Here the CDR3 DNA reads TGTGCCAGCAGCCAGGGACTGGGCGGAAGGAATAATTCACCCCTCCACTTT.

The chain employs TRBV7-3 and TRBJ2-5, with 15 bases matching TRBD2. Germline lookup yields CDR1 SGHTA and CDR2 FQGTGA. The CDR3 sequence is 18 residues long. Trimming took 5 bases from V and 3 from J; bases not matched to a gene: 10. CDR3 residues: CASSPGTSGRTAEETQYF. DNA of the CDR3: TGTGCCAGCAGCCCCGGGACTAGCGGGAGGACGGCCGAAGAGACCCAGTACTTC.

The genes are TRBV12-5 and TRBJ2-7; perhaps TRBD1 as D (5 bases). The CDR3 has 14 amino acids. The ends were cut back, 3 bases at V and 3 bases at J, with 12 bases in the middle. Germline CDR1 and CDR2: LGHNT and FRNRAP. CDR3 sequence (DNA): TGTGCTAGTGGTTTATTAGGGGCCGGCTACGAGCAGTACTTC. This gives the protein CASGLLGAGYEQYF.